These 15 T cell receptor beta chains were all obtained from the same sample, sequenced in a study of CXCR3-negative and CXCR3-positive naive CD8 T cells. Preparation of TRB cDNA libraries relied on 5' RACE carrying UMI labels. TCRdb reprocessed the 5' RACE reads and keeps a single row for each CDR3 protein, giving no DNA. In all, the sample yields approximately 66,000 distinct CDR3 sequences. Specimen: naive CXCR3- CD8+ T cells from blood. Subset denoted: CD45RO-CCR7+CD27+CD95- naive CD8+ T cells lacking CXCR3 (TNR3-). Every receptor here comes from a human donor in good health. Some clones in this sample may be carry-over from other donors' samples.

The chain has TRBV7-3 and TRBJ2-5; TCRdb reports TRBD2, a call that lacks DNA to check it against. The germline V gene encodes CDR1 SGHTA and CDR2 FQGTGA. CDR3 length: 15 amino acids. The CDR3 protein is CASSSGLAAKETQYF. Looking up the rest from reference TRBV7-3 and TRBJ2-5 gives the full variable domain: GAGVSQTPSNKVTEKGKYVELRCDPISGHTALYWYRQSLGQGPEFLIYFQGTGAADDSGLPNDRFFAVRPEGSVSTLKIQRTERGDSAVYLCASSSGLAAKETQYFGPGTRLLVL.

The chain is built from TRBV12-3 or TRBV12-4 and TRBJ1-3. The CDR3 contains 15 residues. CDR3 in amino acids: CASSSSGGSGNTIYF.

The V and J genes are TRBV28 and TRBJ1-2; TCRdb gives TRBD1 as the D gene, but with no DNA this cannot be confirmed. Germline lookup yields CDR1 MDHEN and CDR2 SYDVKM. The CDR3 is 15 residues long. The CDR3 sequence: CASSLDRGTNYGYTF.

This chain connects TRBV29-1 to TRBJ2-3; lacking DNA, the TRBD2 call made by TCRdb goes unchecked. CDR1 and CDR2 (germline): SQVTM, ANQGSEA. CDR3 length: 14 residues. The CDR3 region is CSVTLAGRRDTQYF.

The J gene is TRBJ1-1, the V gene TRBV29-1. Germline CDR1 is SQVTM and CDR2 is ANQGSEA. There are 12 residues in the CDR3. The CDR3 sequence: CSAQPRNTEAFF.

This chain joins TRBV5-1 and TRBJ2-1; the TCRdb D gene call, TRBD1, has no DNA to confirm it. The CDR3 consists of 15 residues. Per germline, CDR1 SGHRS and CDR2 YFSETQ. CDR3: CASSSGGSSYNEQFF. Combining the CDR3 with reference TRBV5-1 and TRBJ2-1 gives the whole variable domain KAGVTQTPRYLIKTRGQQVTLSCSPISGHRSVSWYQQTPGQGLQFLFEYFSETQRNKGNFPGRFSGRQFSNSRSEMNVSTLELGDSALYLCASSSGGSSYNEQFFGPGTRLTVL.

The chain is built from TRBV29-1 and TRBJ2-1; the TCRdb call, TRBD1, lacks DNA for checking. CDR1 is SQVTM, CDR2 ANQGSEA, per germline. The CDR3 spans 14 residues. The CDR3 protein is CSVVPALSYNEQFF.

This chain links TRBV7-9 with TRBJ2-7; TCRdb proposes TRBD1, but this gene call is untestable without DNA. CDR1 SEHNR and CDR2 FQNEAQ come from the germline V gene (reference sequence). This CDR3 spans 14 amino acids. The CDR3: CASSFPWDGYEQYF.

J is TRBJ2-1 and V is TRBV7-8; the TCRdb call, TRBD1, lacks DNA for checking. The CDR3 extends over 16 amino acids. Germline V gives CDR1 SGHVS, CDR2 FQNEAQ. The CDR3 protein is CASSLAEGVLYNEQFF.

V gene TRBV5-1 combines with J gene TRBJ1-2; TCRdb names TRBD1, which stays unverified in the absence of DNA. The germline V gene encodes CDR1 SGHRS and CDR2 YFSETQ. This CDR3 spans 14 amino acids. CDR3 in amino acids: CASSLGDGSYGYTF.

The CDR3 sequence: CASTAGDFGEAFF. This rearrangement joins TRBV25-1 to TRBJ1-1; TCRdb returns TRBD1, unconfirmable since there is no DNA. This CDR3 is built from 13 residues. Germline CDR1 MGHDK, CDR2 SYGVNS.

The genes are TRBV7-9 and TRBJ2-1; the D gene TCRdb calls, TRBD2, cannot be checked with no DNA. This CDR3 comprises 18 residues. CDR1 is SEHNR, CDR2 FQNEAQ, per germline (reference sequence). The CDR3 protein is CASSLGLAVTLGYNEQFF. Full variable domain (remainder filled in from reference TRBV7-9 and TRBJ2-1): DTGVSQNPRHKITKRGQNVTFRCDPISEHNRLYWYRQTLGQGPEFLTYFQNEAQLEKSRLLSDRFSAERPKGSFSTLEIQRTEQGDSAMYLCASSLGLAVTLGYNEQFFGPGTRLTVL.

This chain uses TRBV19 with TRBJ1-6; as DNA is missing, the TRBD1 call by TCRdb cannot be tested. Germline V gene lookup returns CDR1 LNHDA and CDR2 SQIVND (reference sequence). The CDR3 spans 15 residues. CDR3 amino acids: CASSMTGTGREPLHF.

The V and J genes are TRBV7-9 and TRBJ2-1; TCRdb indicates TRBD2, and absent DNA this call remains unverified. Looked up from germline, CDR1 is SEHNR and CDR2 is FQNEAQ (reference sequence). The CDR3 totals 15 residues. The CDR3 loop is CASSLAGGPRNEQFF.

J is TRBJ2-1 and V is TRBV3-1. This CDR3 has 14 amino acids. Germline V gene sequence: CDR1 LGHDT, CDR2 YNNKEL (reference sequence). The CDR3 reads CDSSQATVYNEQFF.